Listed below are T cell receptor beta chains from one sample, sequenced in a study of blood T cell repertoires in COVID-19. TCRdb keeps only in-frame clones here, not all; method: immunoSEQ multiplex PCR. Of 95,000 to 150,000 clones listed, 65% to 85% are singletons. The sequenced material came from peripheral blood. Receptor source: a woman between 65 and 79 years old with acute or convalescent COVID-19. Each CDR3 is given with its conserved first and last residue. D genes are given only for firm matches. Clone size is shown for a subset of rows, as once, few, many or a class of expanded clone.

d_gene: .
j_gene: TRBJ2-6
v_gene: TRBV19
abundance: .
CDR3aa: CASNKDRPSGANVLTF
CDR3nt: TGTGCCAGTAACAAAGACAGGCCCTCTGGGGCCAACGTCCTGACTTTC

d_gene: .
j_gene: TRBJ2-2
v_gene: TRBV4-3
abundance: few
CDR3aa: CASSQYRNTGELFF
CDR3nt: TGCGCCAGCAGCCAATACAGGAACACCGGGGAGCTGTTTTTT

d_gene: TRBD1
j_gene: TRBJ1-3
v_gene: TRBV9
abundance: .
CDR3aa: CASSPTGGGNTIYF
CDR3nt: TGTGCCAGCAGCCCAACAGGGGGTGGAAACACCATATATTTT

d_gene: .
j_gene: TRBJ2-3
v_gene: TRBV5-4
abundance: .
CDR3aa: CASSPPPGEADTQYF
CDR3nt: TGTGCCAGCAGCCCTCCGCCAGGGGAAGCAGATACGCAGTATTTT

d_gene: TRBD2
j_gene: TRBJ2-3
v_gene: TRBV3-1/TRBV3-2
abundance: .
CDR3aa: CASSQTSGGARDTQYF
CDR3nt: TGTGCCAGCAGCCAGACTAGCGGGGGGGCGAGGGATACGCAGTATTTT

d_gene: .
j_gene: TRBJ1-1
v_gene: TRBV19
abundance: few
CDR3aa: CASSIDLRIFSPEAFF
CDR3nt: TGTGCCAGTAGTATAGATCTCAGGATCTTTAGTCCTGAAGCTTTCTTT

d_gene: TRBD1
j_gene: TRBJ1-2
v_gene: TRBV5-6
abundance: .
CDR3aa: CASSPRTGGYTF
CDR3nt: TGTGCCAGCAGCCCCAGGACAGGAGGCTACACCTTC

d_gene: .
j_gene: TRBJ1-6
v_gene: TRBV5-1
abundance: once
CDR3aa: CASSLASYSPLHF
CDR3nt: TGCGCCAGCAGCTTGGCCAGTTATTCACCCCTCCACTTT

d_gene: .
j_gene: TRBJ2-5
v_gene: TRBV29-1
abundance: .
CDR3aa: CSVYPRGIQETQYF
CDR3nt: TGCAGCGTTTACCCGAGGGGGATTCAAGAGACCCAGTACTTC

d_gene: .
j_gene: TRBJ1-2
v_gene: TRBV3-1/TRBV3-2
abundance: .
CDR3aa: CASSQRQHLNYGYTF
CDR3nt: TGTGCCAGCAGCCAAAGACAGCACCTTAACTATGGCTACACCTTC

d_gene: TRBD2
j_gene: TRBJ2-3
v_gene: TRBV5-1
abundance: .
CDR3aa: CASSLARGGGSDTQYF
CDR3nt: TGCGCCAGCAGCTTGGCGCGGGGGGGCGGTTCAGATACGCAGTATTTT

d_gene: TRBD1
j_gene: TRBJ2-3
v_gene: TRBV9
abundance: .
CDR3aa: CASSLRTGSTDTQYF
CDR3nt: TGTGCCAGCAGCCTCAGGACAGGGAGCACAGATACGCAGTATTTT

d_gene: .
j_gene: TRBJ1-2
v_gene: TRBV6-2/TRBV6-3
abundance: .
CDR3aa: CASSDPPRSDGYTF
CDR3nt: TGTGCCAGCAGTGACCCGCCACGAAGCGATGGCTACACCTTC

d_gene: .
j_gene: TRBJ2-3
v_gene: TRBV7-8
abundance: .
CDR3aa: CASRQGPDTQYF
CDR3nt: TGTGCCAGCAGGCAGGGGCCAGATACGCAGTATTTT

d_gene: TRBD2
j_gene: TRBJ2-1
v_gene: TRBV19
abundance: once
CDR3aa: CASSPRSSGHNEQFF
CDR3nt: TGTGCCAGTAGTCCCCGAAGTAGCGGGCACAATGAGCAGTTCTTC

d_gene: .
j_gene: TRBJ2-7
v_gene: TRBV10-3
abundance: .
CDR3aa: CAIKGASEGEQYF
CDR3nt: TGTGCCATCAAAGGGGCCTCGGAGGGCGAGCAGTACTTC

d_gene: .
j_gene: TRBJ1-2
v_gene: TRBV20-1
abundance: .
CDR3aa: CSASRGADGYTF
CDR3nt: TGCAGTGCTAGTCGGGGGGCTGATGGCTACACCTTC

d_gene: .
j_gene: TRBJ2-3
v_gene: TRBV2
abundance: .
CDR3aa: CASRDNTDTQYF
CDR3nt: TGTGCCTCCCGGGACAACACAGATACGCAGTATTTT

d_gene: TRBD2
j_gene: TRBJ2-1
v_gene: TRBV7-2
abundance: .
CDR3aa: CASSRGLARSSYNEQFF
CDR3nt: TGTGCCAGCAGCCGGGGACTAGCGAGGAGCTCCTACAATGAGCAGTTCTTC

d_gene: .
j_gene: TRBJ1-2
v_gene: TRBV20-1
abundance: few
CDR3aa: CSASWLGQPNYGYTF
CDR3nt: TGCAGTGCTAGTTGGCTAGGACAACCTAACTATGGCTACACCTTC

d_gene: .
j_gene: TRBJ2-2
v_gene: TRBV9
abundance: .
CDR3aa: CASSVTQRGTGELFF
CDR3nt: TGTGCCAGCAGCGTAACCCAACGAGGCACCGGGGAGCTGTTTTTT

d_gene: .
j_gene: TRBJ1-2
v_gene: TRBV2
abundance: .
CDR3aa: CASSAEPNYGYTF
CDR3nt: TGTGCCAGCAGCGCAGAACCTAACTATGGCTACACCTTC

d_gene: TRBD2
j_gene: TRBJ2-3
v_gene: TRBV18
abundance: once
CDR3aa: CASSPPVSGGASTDTQYF
CDR3nt: TGTGCCAGCTCACCACCGGTTAGCGGGGGGGCTAGCACAGATACGCAGTATTTT

d_gene: .
j_gene: TRBJ2-7
v_gene: TRBV5-1
abundance: once
CDR3aa: CASSVGASYEQYF
CDR3nt: TGCGCCAGCAGCGTGGGGGCGTCCTACGAGCAGTACTTC

d_gene: TRBD2
j_gene: TRBJ2-1
v_gene: TRBV11-3
abundance: .
CDR3aa: CASSLISGGPHNEQFF
CDR3nt: TGTGCCAGCAGCTTAATCAGCGGGGGCCCCCACAATGAGCAGTTCTTC

d_gene: TRBD1
j_gene: TRBJ1-2
v_gene: TRBV11-1
abundance: .
CDR3aa: CASSAMDRNNGYTF
CDR3nt: TGTGCCAGCAGCGCAATGGACAGGAACAATGGCTACACCTTC

d_gene: .
j_gene: TRBJ2-7
v_gene: TRBV5-4
abundance: .
CDR3aa: CASSLEQGPYEQYF
CDR3nt: TGTGCCAGCAGCTTGGAACAGGGCCCCTACGAGCAGTACTTC

d_gene: .
j_gene: TRBJ1-3
v_gene: TRBV18
abundance: .
CDR3aa: CASSPPRGWAGNTIYF
CDR3nt: TGTGCCAGCTCACCACCCAGGGGCTGGGCTGGAAACACCATATATTTT

d_gene: .
j_gene: TRBJ1-2
v_gene: TRBV3-1/TRBV3-2
abundance: few
CDR3aa: CASSQGGQALIFNYGYTF
CDR3nt: TGTGCCAGCAGCCAAGGGGGGCAGGCTCTTATATTTAACTATGGCTACACCTTC

d_gene: TRBD2
j_gene: TRBJ2-7
v_gene: TRBV7-9
abundance: .
CDR3aa: CASSLPGGSHYEQYF
CDR3nt: TGTGCCAGCAGCTTACCGGGGGGGTCCCACTACGAGCAGTACTTC

d_gene: TRBD1
j_gene: TRBJ2-1
v_gene: TRBV7-2
abundance: .
CDR3aa: CASSSVGQGSEQFF
CDR3nt: TGTGCCAGCAGCTCCGTGGGACAGGGTAGTGAGCAGTTCTTC

d_gene: TRBD1
j_gene: TRBJ1-6
v_gene: TRBV6-2/TRBV6-3
abundance: .
CDR3aa: CASSTAFLTDRDNSPLHF
CDR3nt: TGTGCCAGCAGTACCGCGTTCCTAACCGACAGGGACAATTCACCCCTCCACTTT

d_gene: .
j_gene: TRBJ1-1
v_gene: TRBV4-3
abundance: .
CDR3aa: CASSQDHRVGAAFF
CDR3nt: TGCGCCAGCAGCCAAGATCACAGGGTAGGAGCAGCTTTCTTT

d_gene: .
j_gene: TRBJ2-4
v_gene: TRBV5-5
abundance: .
CDR3aa: CASSQGHILDIQYF
CDR3nt: TGTGCCAGCAGCCAGGGCCATATCTTGGACATTCAGTACTTC

d_gene: TRBD1
j_gene: TRBJ1-2
v_gene: TRBV27
abundance: .
CDR3aa: CASSVQRQGSGGYTF
CDR3nt: TGTGCCAGCAGTGTTCAGAGACAGGGGTCGGGTGGCTACACCTTC

d_gene: .
j_gene: TRBJ2-7
v_gene: TRBV19
abundance: few
CDR3aa: CASTESWGSKTYEQYF
CDR3nt: TGTGCCAGTACCGAATCCTGGGGCAGTAAAACCTACGAGCAGTACTTC

d_gene: .
j_gene: TRBJ1-2
v_gene: TRBV14
abundance: .
CDR3aa: CASSQGQDYGYTF
CDR3nt: TGTGCCAGCAGCCAAGGACAGGACTATGGCTACACCTTC

d_gene: .
j_gene: TRBJ2-7
v_gene: TRBV6-1
abundance: .
CDR3aa: CASSEPPQTPYEQYF
CDR3nt: TGTGCCAGCAGTGAACCCCCACAGACCCCCTACGAGCAGTACTTC

d_gene: .
j_gene: TRBJ1-5
v_gene: TRBV6-1
abundance: .
CDR3aa: CASSEAADDQPQHF
CDR3nt: TGTGCCAGCAGTGAAGCAGCGGACGATCAGCCCCAGCATTTT

d_gene: TRBD1
j_gene: TRBJ1-1
v_gene: TRBV4-3
abundance: .
CDR3aa: CASSQTPTGYTEAFF
CDR3nt: TGCGCCAGCAGCCAAACACCGACAGGGTACACTGAAGCTTTCTTT

d_gene: TRBD1
j_gene: TRBJ1-1
v_gene: TRBV5-1
abundance: .
CDR3aa: CASSLAGGRTEAFF
CDR3nt: TGCGCCAGCAGCTTGGCAGGGGGTCGCACTGAAGCTTTCTTT

d_gene: .
j_gene: TRBJ1-2
v_gene: TRBV6-5
abundance: .
CDR3aa: CASTRQTNYGYTF
CDR3nt: TGTGCCAGCACGAGACAGACTAACTATGGCTACACCTTC

d_gene: .
j_gene: TRBJ1-2
v_gene: TRBV9
abundance: .
CDR3aa: CASGQGTYGYTF
CDR3nt: TGTGCCAGCGGTCAGGGGACCTATGGCTACACCTTC

d_gene: .
j_gene: TRBJ1-3
v_gene: TRBV7-2
abundance: few
CDR3aa: CASSLGLPNTIYF
CDR3nt: TGTGCCAGCAGCTTAGGACTTCCCAACACCATATATTTT

d_gene: .
j_gene: TRBJ1-1
v_gene: TRBV10-3
abundance: .
CDR3aa: CAISESSGRTEAFF
CDR3nt: TGTGCCATCAGTGAGTCTTCTGGGAGGACTGAAGCTTTCTTT

d_gene: TRBD1
j_gene: TRBJ2-7
v_gene: TRBV27
abundance: .
CDR3aa: CASSPDHGTGFYEQYF
CDR3nt: TGTGCCAGCAGTCCAGACCACGGGACAGGTTTTTACGAGCAGTACTTC

d_gene: TRBD1
j_gene: TRBJ1-3
v_gene: TRBV4-3
abundance: .
CDR3aa: CASSPGQGTSSGNTIYF
CDR3nt: TGCGCCAGCAGCCCGGGACAGGGCACCTCTTCTGGAAACACCATATATTTT

d_gene: .
j_gene: TRBJ1-3
v_gene: TRBV28
abundance: .
CDR3aa: CASSFPGNTIYF
CDR3nt: TGTGCCAGCAGTTTTCCGGGAAACACCATATATTTT

d_gene: TRBD2
j_gene: TRBJ2-1
v_gene: TRBV7-6
abundance: .
CDR3aa: CASSLRHRGVYNEQFF
CDR3nt: TGTGCCAGCAGCTTAAGACACCGGGGGGTCTACAATGAGCAGTTCTTC

d_gene: TRBD1
j_gene: TRBJ1-1
v_gene: TRBV5-1
abundance: .
CDR3aa: CASSLGGTAQKAFF
CDR3nt: TGCGCCAGCAGCTTGGGCGGGACAGCCCAGAAAGCTTTCTTT

d_gene: .
j_gene: TRBJ2-3
v_gene: TRBV2
abundance: .
CDR3aa: CASGGADTQYF
CDR3nt: TGTGCCAGCGGAGGAGCAGATACGCAGTATTTT

d_gene: TRBD2
j_gene: TRBJ2-1
v_gene: TRBV6-2/TRBV6-3
abundance: .
CDR3aa: CASSYSRLAGSYNEQFF
CDR3nt: TGTGCCAGCAGTTACTCGAGACTAGCCGGCTCCTACAATGAGCAGTTCTTC

d_gene: TRBD1
j_gene: TRBJ1-2
v_gene: TRBV9
abundance: .
CDR3aa: CASSVGLGTDANYGYTF
CDR3nt: TGTGCCAGCAGCGTAGGGTTAGGGACAGACGCTAACTATGGCTACACCTTC

d_gene: TRBD1
j_gene: TRBJ1-1
v_gene: TRBV4-1
abundance: .
CDR3aa: CASSQNFAQGAKLTEAFF
CDR3nt: TGCGCCAGCAGCCAAAACTTTGCACAGGGGGCTAAATTAACTGAAGCTTTCTTT

d_gene: TRBD1
j_gene: TRBJ2-7
v_gene: TRBV5-6
abundance: .
CDR3aa: CASSGGTGLVYEQYF
CDR3nt: TGTGCCAGCAGCGGAGGGACAGGTTTGGTGTACGAGCAGTACTTC

d_gene: TRBD1
j_gene: TRBJ2-4
v_gene: TRBV29-1
abundance: .
CDR3aa: CSVIPGQVLAKNIQYF
CDR3nt: TGCAGCGTTATACCGGGACAGGTACTAGCCAAAAACATTCAGTACTTC

d_gene: .
j_gene: TRBJ2-1
v_gene: TRBV11-3
abundance: once
CDR3aa: CASSTGLRGGLFF
CDR3nt: TGTGCCAGCAGCACCGGACTACGGGGCGGCCTCTTCTTC